The T cell receptor (beta chain) described here comes from a study of blood T cell repertoires in COVID-19. About the research overall: Samples came from the United States, Italy and Spain, spanning acute and convalescent COVID-19.

Assay used: immunoSEQ multiplex PCR; TCRdb lists only in-frame clones, some missing. In the table there are more than 250,000 clones, 70% to 90% of which are singletons. There are a few counts of this clone. The J segment lost 6 bases and the V segment lost 10 bases, leaving 14 bases of the junction unmatched. CDR1 is ENHRY, CDR2 SYGVKD, per germline. The CDR3 has 15 residues. This sequence originates from a man aged 25 to 40 who had recovered from COVID-19. The sequencing input was PBMCs or T cells enriched from blood (not recorded which). The chain combines TRBV10-3 with TRBJ1-2, with 10 bases matching TRBD1. CDR3: CATPNERQGANGYTF. The CDR3 DNA reads as TGTGCCACGCCTAACGAACGACAGGGGGCCAATGGCTACACCTTC.